This TCR beta chain came from a study of siplizumab effects on memory and regulatory T cells. The V gene's germline CDR1 is MDHEN and CDR2 SYDVKM. Trimming removed 4 bases from V and 3 bases from J; junction bases left unmatched: 5. The CDR3 totals 15 residues. Sequencing was performed with immunoSEQ multiplex PCR; in TCRdb, only in-frame clones are kept and a portion is missing. Altogether around 83,000 clones are present, around 90% being singletons, with the ten largest covering about 15%. The sequenced sample consisted of CD4+ T cells sorted from blood. The V gene is TRBV28, the J gene TRBJ1-1; 10 bases line up with TRBD1. The sequence was collected from a human donor in good health. This chain's CDR3 is CASSYPGTGDTEAFF. For the CDR3, the DNA is TGTGCCAGCAGTTACCCCGGGACAGGGGACACTGAAGCTTTCTTT. Full variable domain (missing parts from reference TRBV28 and TRBJ1-1): DVKVTQSSRYLVKRTGEKVFLECVQDMDHENMFWYRQDPGLGLRLIYFSYDVKMKEKGDIPEGYSVSREKKERFSLILESASTNQTSMYLCASSYPGTGDTEAFFGQGTRLTVV.